Sequencing of this T cell receptor (beta chain) was carried out in a study of cytomegalovirus exposure and HLA in healthy donors. Amplification used 60 Vbeta primers and 13 Jbeta primers. Profiled with immunoSEQ multiplex PCR; TCRdb holds only in-frame clones, not every one. In the table there are 80,000 to 100,000 clones, over 70% of which are singletons. The sequence was collected from a man younger than 35 in good health and CMV-seropositive. The sequenced sample consisted of PBMCs.

The CDR3: CAIREPGLAVPQYF. The CDR3 nucleotides read TGTGCCATCAGAGAGCCGGGACTAGCTGTACCGCAGTACTTC. The chain carries TRBV10-3 and TRBJ2-7, with 9 bases fitting TRBD2. V lost 6 bases to trimming and J lost 9 bases; unmatched junction nucleotides: 12. Germline lookup yields CDR1 ENHRY and CDR2 SYGVKD. The CDR3 loop spans 14 amino acids.